This entry lists 20 T cell receptor beta chains sequenced from one sample in a study of cytomegalovirus exposure and HLA in healthy donors. Researchers ran the PCR with 60 Vbeta and 13 Jbeta primers. Clones were read by immunoSEQ multiplex PCR, and TCRdb kept only the in-frame ones, dropping some. The top ten hold under 2.5% of the sample, which has 160,000 or so clones, less than 90% seen once. Sequencing was done on a sample of PBMCs. Receptor source: a woman younger than 35 in good health and CMV-seronegative.

V is TRBV28 and J is TRBJ1-5, with D uncertain. V was shortened by 3 bases and J by 5 bases, with 8 bases between the two germline ends. The germline V gene has CDR1 MDHEN and CDR2 SYDVKM. The CDR3 contains 13 residues. The CDR3, as DNA: TGTGCCAGCAGTTTTGGAGGCCATCAGCCCCAGCATTTT. It codes for CASSFGGHQPQHF.

This rearrangement joins TRBV28 to TRBJ2-5; 8 bases are a match to TRBD2. The CDR3 has 14 residues. The germline gives CDR1 MDHEN, CDR2 SYDVKM. Trimming cost V 10 bases and J 4 bases; bases outside gene matches: 11. CDR3 bases: TGTGCCACCTTTTCGGGGCTAGCGGGAGAGACCCAGTACTTC. Encoded protein: CATFSGLAGETQYF.

The rearrangement uses TRBV19 and TRBJ1-1; D gene ambiguous. Germline-derived CDR1 and CDR2 are LNHDA and SQIVND (reference sequence). The ends were cut back, 4 bases at V and 1 base at J, with 13 bases in the middle. CDR3 length: 15 amino acids. The CDR3 bases are TGTGCCAGTAGTACCGTCGCTACCCCGAACACTGAAGCTTTCTTT. This encodes CASSTVATPNTEAFF. The variable domain in full, with the rest retrieved from reference TRBV19 and TRBJ1-1, is DGGITQSPKYLFRKEGQNVTLSCEQNLNHDAMYWYRQDPGQGLRLIYYSQIVNDFQKGDIAEGYSVSREKKESFPLTVTSAQKNPTAFYLCASSTVATPNTEAFFGQGTRLTVV.

This clone has at least ten counts. The V gene is TRBV6-5, the J gene TRBJ2-1, with D perhaps TRBD2 (5 bases). The CDR3 spans 14 residues. V lost 4 bases to trimming and J lost 7 bases, with 14 bases between them. Germline assignment: CDR1 MNHEY and CDR2 SVGAGI. DNA for the CDR3: TGTGCCAGCAGTTTAGGGCCTGAGGGAAATGAGCAGTTCTTC. Residues: CASSLGPEGNEQFF.

The V gene is TRBV6-6, the J gene TRBJ1-1, with D perhaps matching TRBD1 (5 bases). Germline CDR1 MNHNY, CDR2 SVGAGI (reference sequence). The CDR3 length is 14 residues. Trimming cost V 4 bases and J 0 bases, with 9 bases left between them. The chain's CDR3 is CASSLTAVNTEAFF. The CDR3 coding sequence is TGTGCCAGCAGTTTGACAGCAGTGAACACTGAAGCTTTCTTT.

This chain connects TRBV20-1 to TRBJ1-2; no firm D call. The CDR3 contains 11 residues. CDR1 and CDR2 (germline): DFQATT, SNEGSKA (reference sequence). Trimming removed 2 bases from V and 10 bases from J, with 11 bases in between. The CDR3 here is CSARPVALYTF. The CDR3 nucleotides read TGCAGTGCTAGACCTGTGGCCCTCTACACCTTC.

CDR3 in DNA: TGTGCCAGCAGTCCGATGATCCCGTTCGGGACAGGGGGCGTAGGCACTGAAGCTTTCTTT. Translating it yields CASSPMIPFGTGGVGTEAFF. V and J are TRBV5-5 and TRBJ1-1, with TRBD1 matching 12 bases. The trim removed 5 bases at V and 4 bases at J, leaving 21 bases unmatched. This CDR3 has 20 amino acids. In germline, CDR1 is SGHKS, CDR2 YYEKEE (reference sequence).

The chain employs TRBV11-3 and TRBJ2-2; D might be TRBD2 (5 bases). This CDR3 contains 15 residues. Looked up from germline, CDR1 is SGHNT and CDR2 is YENEEA. Between the trimmed V and J ends, which lost 4 bases and 6 bases, there was a span of 15 bases. CDR3 protein: CASSYADGISGELFF. In nucleotides, the CDR3 is TGTGCCAGCAGCTACGCGGACGGGATCTCCGGGGAGCTGTTTTTT.

The gene calls are TRBV6-5 and TRBJ1-5; 10 nucleotides line up with TRBD1. V lost 0 bases, J lost 3 bases, and 2 bases stayed unmatched. Germline V gives CDR1 MNHEY, CDR2 SVGAGI. This CDR3 has 16 residues. The CDR3 DNA sequence: TGTGCCAGCAGTTACTCCGGGACAGGGGCCAATCAGCCCCAGCATTTT. Translation gives CASSYSGTGANQPQHF.

This chain joins TRBV9 and TRBJ2-1; 7 nucleotides match TRBD2. The CDR3 contains 15 residues. The V gene's germline CDR1 is SGDLS and CDR2 YYNGEE. V dropped 0 bases and J dropped 2; count of bases not matched to a gene: 2. CDR3 region: CASSVVGTTYNEQFF. The DNA of the CDR3 is TGTGCCAGCAGCGTAGTGGGGACTACCTACAATGAGCAGTTCTTC.

This clone was seen only a few times. This chain joins TRBV11-2 and TRBJ1-1; D not certain. V was trimmed by 6 bases and J by 1 base, leaving 18 bases between them. The CDR3 totals 16 residues. Germline V CDR1 and CDR2: SGHAT, FQNNGV. In nucleotides, the CDR3 is TGTGCCAGCAGACTTATCCGAGGGAGGAAGAACACTGAAGCTTTCTTT. It encodes CASRLIRGRKNTEAFF.

This chain uses TRBV18 with TRBJ2-5; tentatively, D is TRBD2 (6 bases). V was shortened by 1 base and J by 0 bases, with 9 bases between the two germline ends. The CDR3 extends over 15 amino acids. Germline CDR1 is KGHSH and CDR2 is LQKENI. CDR3 residues: CASSPRVADQETQYF. The CDR3 nucleotides are TGTGCCAGCTCACCACGGGTAGCGGACCAAGAGACCCAGTACTTC.

The chain links TRBV2 to TRBJ2-3, with D perhaps matching TRBD1 (6 bases). The V and J ends lost 7 bases and 2 bases respectively, with 16 bases between them. Germline CDR1 is SNHLY and CDR2 is FYNNEI. This CDR3 has 15 residues. The CDR3 DNA sequence: TGTGCCAGCAAAAATCAGGGGCTCTACACAGATACGCAGTATTTT. Translating it yields CASKNQGLYTDTQYF.

The gene calls are TRBV28 and TRBJ1-2, with D perhaps TRBD1 (5 bases). With 7 bases removed from V and 6 bases from J, the gap between germline ends came to 15 bases. Looked up from germline, CDR1 is MDHEN and CDR2 is SYDVKM. The CDR3 runs 13 residues. CDR3 in DNA: TGTGCCAGCAATGGAGGGGAGGGAAATGGCTACACCTTC. This gives the protein CASNGGEGNGYTF.

The chain carries TRBV30 and TRBJ2-5; possibly TRBD1 for D (5 bases). This CDR3 region has 12 residues. Looked up from germline, CDR1 is GTSNPN and CDR2 is SVGIG (reference sequence). Trimming took off 0 bases at V and 6 bases at J, with 8 bases between the two ends. The CDR3 bases are TGTGCCTGGAGTGTACAGGTACAGACCCAGTACTTC. Protein sequence: CAWSVQVQTQYF.

V is TRBV28 and J is TRBJ1-2, with D unresolved. Trimming cost V 7 bases and J 4 bases, with 19 bases left between them. The CDR3 has 15 amino acids. Germline V gene lookup returns CDR1 MDHEN and CDR2 SYDVKM. The CDR3 here is CASNPWVAGSYGYTF. In DNA form, the CDR3 reads TGTGCCAGCAATCCCTGGGTTGCGGGGAGCTATGGCTACACCTTC.

The chain joins TRBV5-6 to TRBJ1-1; D uncertain. CDR3 length: 14 amino acids. The V gene lost 4 bases and the J gene lost 5 bases, with 15 bases spanning the gap. Germline V gene data show CDR1 as SGHDT and CDR2 as YYEEEE. Here the CDR3 DNA reads TGTGCCAGCAGCCTTACGAGGGTGGGGACTGAAGCTTTCTTT. Translated: CASSLTRVGTEAFF.

V and J are TRBV27 and TRBJ1-1; D is ambiguous. The CDR3 length is 14 residues. The germline V gene encodes CDR1 MNHEY and CDR2 SMNVEV (reference sequence). The V gene lost 6 bases and the J gene lost 1 base, with 12 bases spanning the gap. This CDR3 is CASRGVGGNTEAFF. The DNA for the CDR3 is TGTGCCAGCAGGGGAGTAGGCGGGAACACTGAAGCTTTCTTT.

This rearrangement joins TRBV27 to TRBJ1-2; TRBD1 is a possible D gene (5 bases). The CDR3 loop spans 14 amino acids. Trimming pared 4 bases from V and 8 bases from J, leaving 17 bases between. The germline V gene encodes CDR1 MNHEY and CDR2 SMNVEV (reference sequence). CDR3 sequence: CASSYEGPGGGYTF. The DNA of the CDR3 is TGTGCCAGCAGTTATGAGGGGCCGGGGGGAGGCTACACCTTC.

V and J are TRBV7-2 and TRBJ2-7; 9 bases align to TRBD1. The J segment lost 5 bases and the V segment lost 3 bases, leaving 2 bases of the junction unmatched. The CDR3 has 13 amino acids. Germline CDR1 reads SGHTA; CDR2 reads FQGNSA. The CDR3 region is CASSFDRGNEQYF. CDR3 coding DNA: TGTGCCAGCAGCTTCGACAGGGGGAACGAGCAGTACTTC.